These T cell receptor beta chains were read from a single sample in a study of OX40 agonist ivuxolimab in advanced cancers. The table came from immunoSEQ multiplex PCR; TCRdb's copy has only in-frame clones and leaves some out. The data contain 20,000 or so clones, less than 85% of them seen just once; the ten biggest clones take up 33%. The sequencing used CD4+ or CD8+ T cells sorted from blood, collected in a trial of the OX40 agonist ivuxolimab. The receptors shown here come from an adult with an advanced solid tumor such as melanoma, head and neck, liver or kidney cancer. CDR3s include the opening cysteine and the closing phenylalanine or tryptophan. The D gene is left open where the match is weak. Clone sizes are given selectively: once, few, many, or a class where the clone is expanded.

size,V,J,D,CDR3,DNA
-,TRBV27,TRBJ2-1,-,CATTLTGNEQFF,TGTGCCACCACGCTAACGGGAAATGAGCAGTTCTTC
-,TRBV29-1,TRBJ2-1,-,CSGRGNEQFF,TGCAGCGGAAGGGGGAATGAGCAGTTCTTC
-,TRBV6-5,TRBJ1-2,-,CASSRDGYGYTF,TGTGCCAGCAGTCGGGACGGGTATGGCTACACCTTC
-,TRBV7-2,TRBJ1-3,-,CASSFTGGGNTIYF,TGTGCCAGCAGCTTCACAGGAGGCGGAAACACCATATATTTT
-,TRBV19,TRBJ2-2,-,CASSIGWGRNTGELFF,TGTGCCAGTAGTATAGGCTGGGGGCGGAACACCGGGGAGCTGTTTTTT
-,TRBV7-2,TRBJ2-7,TRBD2,CASSSLAGVSEQYF,TGTGCCAGCAGCTCGTTAGCGGGGGTTAGCGAGCAGTACTTC
-,TRBV9,TRBJ2-3,TRBD1,CASSVEGTGGTDTQYF,TGTGCCAGCAGCGTAGAAGGGACAGGGGGGACAGATACGCAGTATTTT
-,TRBV5-6,TRBJ1-2,-,CASSYTGNAYGYTF,TGTGCCAGCAGCTACACAGGGAACGCCTATGGCTACACCTTC
-,TRBV7-3,TRBJ2-2,-,CASSFGAGELFF,TGTGCCAGCAGCTTCGGGGCCGGGGAGCTGTTTTTT
-,TRBV14,TRBJ1-1,-,CASSQFENSNTEAFF,TGTGCCAGCAGCCAATTTGAGAACAGTAACACTGAAGCTTTCTTT
-,TRBV19,TRBJ1-1,-,CASNSALRGLNTEAFF,TGTGCCAGTAATTCAGCCCTCAGAGGGTTGAACACTGAAGCTTTCTTT
-,TRBV18,TRBJ1-5,TRBD1,CASSPPSTGQGSNQPQHF,TGTGCCAGCTCACCACCGAGCACGGGACAGGGTAGCAATCAGCCCCAGCATTTT
-,TRBV4-2,TRBJ1-2,-,CASSPSTGGWNYGYTF,TGTGCCAGCAGCCCCAGTACGGGGGGATGGAACTATGGCTACACCTTC
-,TRBV7-9,TRBJ1-1,-,CASSLGSGEWNTEAFF,TGTGCCAGCAGCTTAGGGTCCGGGGAGTGGAACACTGAAGCTTTCTTT
-,TRBV4-3,TRBJ2-7,TRBD2,CASSRMLAGDAYEQYF,TGCGCCAGCAGCCGGATGCTAGCGGGGGACGCCTACGAGCAGTACTTC
few,TRBV2,TRBJ1-1,-,CASSENPAGGTAEAFF,TGTGCCAGCAGTGAAAACCCGGCGGGGGGTACGGCAGAAGCTTTCTTT
-,TRBV13,TRBJ2-5,-,CASTVAVGETQYF,TGTGCCAGCACGGTAGCGGTGGGGGAGACCCAGTACTTC
-,TRBV9,TRBJ1-2,-,CASSVGGQGNGEYGYTF,TGTGCCAGCAGCGTAGGAGGGCAGGGGAACGGAGAATATGGCTACACCTTC
-,TRBV6-5,TRBJ2-5,TRBD1,CASRGQDQTQYF,TGTGCCAGCAGGGGACAGGATCAGACCCAGTACTTC
-,TRBV5-1,TRBJ1-2,-,CASSFDSVANYGYTF,TGCGCCAGCAGCTTTGACAGCGTAGCTAACTATGGCTACACCTTC
-,TRBV10-3,TRBJ1-3,-,CAIRDSSGNTIYF,TGTGCCATCAGGGACTCCTCTGGAAACACCATATATTTT
-,TRBV29-1,TRBJ2-1,-,CSVGGSWGSYNEQFF,TGCAGCGTTGGCGGGTCCTGGGGATCCTACAATGAGCAGTTCTTC
-,TRBV5-6,TRBJ1-1,-,CASSLGRGAFF,TGTGCCAGCAGCTTGGGTCGTGGGGCTTTCTTT
once,TRBV4-3,TRBJ1-1,-,CASSQAGTLEAFF,TGCGCCAGCAGCCAGGCCGGGACACTTGAAGCTTTCTTT
-,TRBV11-2,TRBJ1-1,-,CASSSASMNTEAFF,TGTGCCAGCAGCTCGGCAAGCATGAACACTGAAGCTTTCTTT
-,TRBV27,TRBJ1-1,-,CASRSAGRSTEAFF,TGTGCCAGCAGATCGGCAGGTCGGAGCACTGAAGCTTTCTTT
-,TRBV7-6,TRBJ2-1,TRBD2,CASSLEAGVDEQFF,TGTGCCAGCAGCTTAGAGGCGGGGGTGGATGAGCAGTTCTTC
-,TRBV4-1,TRBJ2-7,TRBD1,CASSRTRGQGYEQYF,TGCGCCAGCAGCCGAACCCGGGGACAGGGCTACGAGCAGTACTTC
few,TRBV7-9,TRBJ2-2,-,CASSSFRPNTGELFF,TGTGCCAGCAGTTCATTCAGGCCGAACACCGGGGAGCTGTTTTTT
-,TRBV30,TRBJ2-2,TRBD2,CAWSVSSGEAGELFF,TGTGCCTGGAGTGTGAGTAGCGGGGAGGCCGGGGAGCTGTTTTTT
-,TRBV19,TRBJ2-1,TRBD1,CASGETGSSYNEQFF,TGTGCCAGTGGGGAGACAGGGAGCTCCTACAATGAGCAGTTCTTC
-,TRBV7-9,TRBJ2-7,-,CASSLEGYGGSYEQYF,TGTGCCAGCAGCTTAGAGGGATATGGAGGGTCCTACGAGCAGTACTTC
-,TRBV11-2,TRBJ2-3,-,CASSLGDFTDTQYF,TGTGCCAGCAGCTTAGGCGACTTCACAGATACGCAGTATTTT
-,TRBV6-5,TRBJ1-1,-,CASRDYNTEAFF,TGTGCCAGCAGGGACTATAACACTGAAGCTTTCTTT
-,TRBV10-3,TRBJ2-7,-,CAISGDHDYRYEQYF,TGTGCCATCAGTGGTGATCACGATTATCGCTACGAGCAGTACTTC
-,TRBV7-9,TRBJ2-7,-,CASSWSPYEQYF,TGTGCCAGCAGCTGGAGCCCCTACGAGCAGTACTTC
-,TRBV30,TRBJ2-7,TRBD1,CAWTPTGDIYEQYF,TGTGCCTGGACACCAACAGGGGATATCTACGAGCAGTACTTC
-,TRBV9,TRBJ1-3,-,CASSLDVNSGNTIYF,TGTGCCAGCAGCTTGGACGTAAACTCTGGAAACACCATATATTTT
-,TRBV6-5,TRBJ1-2,TRBD1,CASSYSGQGIGYTF,TGTGCCAGCAGTTACTCGGGACAGGGTATAGGCTACACCTTC